This T cell receptor beta chain derives from a study of early T cells in non-severe SARS-CoV-2 infection. Study-wide context: Alpha and beta chains were unpaired, from unsorted whole-blood bulk RNA.

Attachment of unique molecular identifiers was made to individual cDNA molecules. TCRdb redid the calling of the 5' RACE reads with MiXCR, one entry per CDR3 protein. The sample shows some 50,000 distinct CDR3 sequences, 5.6% of them seen only once. Germline V gene sequence: CDR1 MNHEY, CDR2 SVGEGT. The CDR3 sequence is 18 residues long. J lost 5 bases, V lost 0 bases, and 14 bases had no gene match. Findings and caveats of the study: VDJdb-based annotation leaned toward anti-spike CD8 responses and missed private and CD4 specificities.

The table lists this clonotype with many counts. Antigen unknown. V usage is TRBV6-2 or TRBV6-3 and J usage is TRBJ1-1; 8 nucleotides align to TRBD1. The sequencing sample was made of whole blood. This sequence was found in an adult who was a healthcare worker with PCR-confirmed SARS-CoV-2 infection or an uninfected control (not recorded which). The CDR3 coding sequence is TGTGCCAGCAGTTACTCGGAACCTTCAGGGGGCCAGGGAACTGAAGCTTTCTTT. Translation: CASSYSEPSGGQGTEAFF.